This entry is about one T cell receptor (beta chain). Its antigen is still unknown. No much larger clone is present one base from it, and per-base qualities are unavailable. These data originate in a study of T cell responses to AZD1222 COVID-19 vaccine (dated by TCRdb to about 2021). A note on the overall study: Because spike-specific TCR depth and breadth did not differ between the two schedules, AZD1222 recipients who got a second dose at roughly 4 weeks were pooled with those who got a second dose at roughly 12 weeks. TCR sequencing covered fewer than 250 trial participants: 200 to 220 given two doses of AZD1222 and about 26 given two doses of MenACWY control vaccine. Trial participants were enrolled by age into subgroups of 18-55, 56-69 and 70-plus years, and about 150, 27 and 61 TCR-sequenced participants, respectively, were included in these subgroups. What the work shows at the level of the full study, not this receptor alone: Conclusions about previously exposed vaccinees are limited, since just five or six AZD1222 recipients were seropositive for SARS-CoV-2 at baseline. Because no samples from the day 14 peak response were available, repertoires could be characterized only after the peak T cell response. After two AZD1222 doses, spike-specific TCR breadth and depth were significantly higher than at day 0 and than in MenACWY recipients. In the small 56-69-year group, the increase in depth fell short of significance, most likely because of low power. Most participants were white British and females outnumbered males, and the authors suggested that clonal diversity may have been underestimated. Reportedly, close to half of the unique spike-specific TCRs recognized epitopes lying outside the regions that are mutated in the B.1.351 and B.1.1.7 variants. Vaccine-associated CD4 TCRs spanned the whole spike protein, with dominant responses in regions 160-218 and 743-854.

The time point label of this sample denotes: baseline before first vaccination. Samples from vaccinated people were obtained from the UK trials COV001 and COV002, which included a single-blind randomized controlled phase 2/3 trial of AZD1222 (ChAdOx1 nCoV-19) in healthy adults. For TCRbeta chain sequencing, PBMC samples were collected from trial participants at day 0 and at day 28 after the second dose. The CDR3 regions of human TCRbeta chains were subjected to immunosequencing. The published analysis was carried out like this. Repertoire TCRs were matched against a reference library of SARS-CoV-2-specific TCRs generated with the MIRA antigen-specificity platform. Breadth meant the fraction of unique TCRs that were SARS-CoV-2-associated, whereas depth meant the fraction of total T cells that were SARS-CoV-2-associated. Using the MIRA data, each spike-specific TCR was assigned both to the spike region to which the TCR was reactive and to a CD4 or CD8 class. Log10-transformed breadth and depth values were compared by one-way ANOVA with Sidak's multiple comparisons tests. In its TCRdb copy, this immuneACCESS table keeps in-frame sequences only and misses some clones. Where compared with another copy, unresolved V genes explain less than half of these, and the others have no known cause. From that table come the V and J calls and clone size; the DNA was used to work out D and trimming. This sample has more than 120,000 clones in its table, and around 93% of those were observed once. In total, the top ten clones hold around 5% of the sample.

The CDR3 runs 16 amino acids, cysteine and phenylalanine included. The retained sequence is limited to the CDR3, 48 bases, with the frame set at the first base. Sequences were derived from peripheral blood, sampled on day 0 of AZD1222 vaccination. The rearranged segments are TRBV21-1 and TRBJ1-2; TRBD1, the table's D call, was not compared with the DNA. TRBV21-1 is a listed pseudogene. The sequence came from an adult in good health. CDR3 loop: CASSKPHQTGKNGYTF. The nucleotides read TGTGCCAGCAGCAAGCCCCATCAGACAGGGAAAAATGGCTACACCTTC.